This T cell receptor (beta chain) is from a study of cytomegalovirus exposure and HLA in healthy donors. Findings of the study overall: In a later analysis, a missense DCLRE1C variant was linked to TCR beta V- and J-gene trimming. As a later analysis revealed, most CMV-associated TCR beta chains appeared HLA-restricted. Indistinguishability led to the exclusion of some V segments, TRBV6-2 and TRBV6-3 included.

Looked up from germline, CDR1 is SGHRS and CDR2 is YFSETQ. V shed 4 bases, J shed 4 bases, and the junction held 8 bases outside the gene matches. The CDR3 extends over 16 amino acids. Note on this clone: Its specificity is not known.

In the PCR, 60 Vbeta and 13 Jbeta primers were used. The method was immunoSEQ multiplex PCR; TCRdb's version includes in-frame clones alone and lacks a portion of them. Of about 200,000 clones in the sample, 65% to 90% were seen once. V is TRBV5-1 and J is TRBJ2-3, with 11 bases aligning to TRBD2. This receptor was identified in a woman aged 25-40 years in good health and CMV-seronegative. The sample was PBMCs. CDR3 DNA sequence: TGCGCCAGCAGCCCAGAGGGACTAGCGGAATCAGATACGCAGTATTTT. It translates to CASSPEGLAESDTQYF.